The 14 T cell receptor beta chains below all came from one sample that was sequenced in a study of blood T cell repertoires in COVID-19. TCRdb keeps only in-frame clones here, not all; method: immunoSEQ multiplex PCR. The sample contains 83,000 or so clones, roughly 78% of which appear only once. Specimen: peripheral blood. These receptor sequences come from a human donor in a cohort sampled during active COVID-19.

The V and J genes are TRBV11-2 and TRBJ2-7; D is perhaps TRBD1 (5 bases). Trimming shortened V by 2 bases and J by 5 bases, and 13 bases separated the two germline ends. The CDR3 has 14 amino acids. Per germline, CDR1 SGHAT and CDR2 FQNNGV. In DNA form, the CDR3 reads TGTGCCAGCAGCTTACTTCAGGGAATAAACGAGCAGTACTTC. Its protein is CASSLLQGINEQYF.

This clone is a singleton in its sample. In nucleotides, the CDR3 is TGTGCCAGCAGTTGGGACAGGTATAATTCACCCCTCCACTTT. Translating it yields CASSWDRYNSPLHF. The gene calls are TRBV27 and TRBJ1-6; 8 positions agree with TRBD1. The junction had 0 bases not matched to a gene; V was cut back by 4 bases and J by 4 bases. CDR3 length equals 14 residues. Germline V gene sequence: CDR1 MNHEY, CDR2 SMNVEV (reference sequence).

The V and J genes are TRBV6-6 and TRBJ1-4; 8 bases map to TRBD1. Trimming at V came to 8 bases and at J to 7 bases, leaving 9 bases not matched to a gene. From germline, CDR1 is MNHNY and CDR2 SVGAGI (reference sequence). The CDR3 totals 14 residues. CDR3 amino acids: CASFTGGQAEKLFF. For the CDR3, the DNA is TGTGCCAGCTTCACGGGGGGACAGGCTGAAAAACTGTTTTTT.

V and J are TRBV3-1 (or the pseudogene TRBV3-2) and TRBJ1-4; TRBD1 matches 8 bases. The CDR3 runs to 15 residues. Germline V gene data show CDR1 as LGHDT and CDR2 as YNNKEL (reference sequence). The V gene end was trimmed by 3 bases and the J gene end by 5 bases; junction bases not matched to a gene: 5. The CDR3 DNA reads as TGTGCCAGCAGCCAGGTGGGACAGGCGAATGAAAAACTGTTTTTT. The encoded protein is CASSQVGQANEKLFF.

This chain links TRBV9 with TRBJ2-7; a possible D gene is TRBD2 (6 bases). V gave up 4 bases and J gave up 7 bases, with 18 bases separating them. Per the germline V gene, CDR1 is SGDLS and CDR2 is YYNGEE. The CDR3 is 14 residues long. Here the CDR3 reads CASSYRDSNGEQYF. The DNA of the CDR3 is TGTGCCAGCAGCTATCGGGACTCCAACGGGGAGCAGTACTTC.

The chain links TRBV5-1 to TRBJ2-1; the match to TRBD1 covers 7 bases. Trimming removed 4 bases from V and 4 bases from J; junction bases left unmatched: 8. Germline assignment: CDR1 SGHRS and CDR2 YFSETQ. The CDR3 runs to 15 residues. In nucleotides, the CDR3 is TGCGCCAGCAGCAAAACAGGGGAGAAGTACAATGAGCAGTTCTTC. It is translated as CASSKTGEKYNEQFF.

A few counts support this clone. This chain uses TRBV28 with TRBJ2-7; 7 bases match TRBD1. CDR3 length equals 14 residues. The germline V gene has CDR1 MDHEN and CDR2 SYDVKM. Unmatched junction bases numbered 8, after V lost 8 bases and J lost 1 base. CDR3 in DNA: TGTGCCAGCTATCCCACGGGACAGTCCTACGAGCAGTACTTC. Translating gives CASYPTGQSYEQYF.

V and J are TRBV7-2 and TRBJ2-3, with 12 positions matching TRBD2. J was trimmed by 1 base and V by 0 bases; bases with no gene match: 2. Per germline, CDR1 SGHTA and CDR2 FQGNSA. This CDR3 contains 17 residues. As DNA, the CDR3 is TGTGCCAGCAGCTTAGCTAGGACTAGCGGGGGCACAGATACGCAGTATTTT. Translating gives CASSLARTSGGTDTQYF. Full variable domain (outside the CDR3, taken from reference TRBV7-2 and TRBJ2-3): GAGVSQSPSNKVTEKGKDVELRCDPISGHTALYWYRQSLGQGLEFLIYFQGNSAPDKSGLPSDRFSAERTGGSVSTLTIQRTQQEDSAVYLCASSLARTSGGTDTQYFGPGTRLTVL.

The chain has TRBV5-1 and TRBJ1-6; 9 nucleotides align to TRBD1. V trimming: 0 bases; J trimming: 8 bases; junction bases outside the gene matches: 3. Germline V lookup: CDR1 SGHRS, CDR2 YFSETQ. The CDR3 length is 15 residues. The CDR3 nucleotides are TGCGCCAGCAGCTTGGCTGGACAGGGGTATTCACCCCTCCACTTT. It specifies CASSLAGQGYSPLHF.

This clone was found a few times. The chain has TRBV7-2 and TRBJ2-3; 9 nucleotides align to TRBD2. Germline V gene lookup returns CDR1 SGHTA and CDR2 FQGNSA. V shed 5 bases and J 4 bases; nucleotides not matched to a gene: 13. The CDR3 runs to 17 residues. The CDR3 DNA is TGTGCCAGCAGCCCTACACGGGGACTAGCAACCCCAGATACGCAGTATTTT. This encodes CASSPTRGLATPDTQYF.

J is TRBJ1-5 and V is TRBV30; TRBD1 is a possible D gene (6 bases). V lost 0 bases, J lost 4 bases, and 10 bases lay in between. The CDR3 is 14 amino acids. The germline gives CDR1 GTSNPN, CDR2 SVGIG (reference sequence). CDR3 bases: TGTGCCTGGAGTGTTGGACAGATAAATCAGCCCCAGCATTTT. Its translation is CAWSVGQINQPQHF.

This sequence joins TRBV19 and TRBJ2-4; 9 bases are shared with TRBD2. Germline CDR1 is LNHDA and CDR2 is SQIVND (reference sequence). Losses at the gene ends were 9 bases for V and 0 bases for J; bases not matched to a gene: 6. The CDR3 consists of 15 residues. For the CDR3, the DNA is TGTGCCAGCAGAGGGACTAGCATAGCCAAAAACATTCAGTACTTC. Translated, it gives CASRGTSIAKNIQYF.

The CDR3 nucleotides read TGTGCCAGCAGCAAGGGACACTCTACCGCAACTAATGAAAAACTGTTTTTT. Translation: CASSKGHSTATNEKLFF. The J gene is TRBJ1-4, the V gene TRBV9, with TRBD1 as a possible D gene (6 bases). Germline CDR1 SGDLS, CDR2 YYNGEE. With 4 bases removed from V and 0 bases from J, the gap between germline ends came to 16 bases. The CDR3 totals 17 residues.

This clone was seen a few times. This chain connects TRBV4-2 to TRBJ2-1; tentatively, D is TRBD2 (5 bases). This CDR3 contains 16 residues. V lost 4 bases and J 1 base, leaving 14 bases between the germline ends. From germline, CDR1 is LGHNA and CDR2 YNFKEQ. The DNA for the CDR3 is TGTGCCAGCAGCCGCACTAGGGTCGATTCCTACAATGAGCAGTTCTTC. This encodes CASSRTRVDSYNEQFF.